The 16 T cell receptor beta chains in this list originate from one sample, sequenced in a study of blood T cell repertoires in COVID-19. Generated by immunoSEQ multiplex PCR, the TCRdb table keeps only in-frame clones and is missing some. The profile covers approximately 130,000 clones, with roughly 80% appearing a single time and 15% to 20% taken by the ten largest. The sequenced sample consisted of PBMCs or T cells enriched from blood (not recorded which). The receptors were sampled from a young man who had recovered from COVID-19.

The gene calls are TRBV7-9 and TRBJ1-1; tentative D call: TRBD1 (5 bases). The V gene's germline CDR1 is SEHNR and CDR2 FQNEAQ (reference sequence). Trimming shortened V by 5 bases and J by 4 bases, and 17 bases separated the two germline ends. This CDR3 is built from 15 residues. The DNA of the CDR3 is TGTGCCAGCAGCCCTTTAGCAGGGTCTGGCACTGAAGCTTTCTTT. This translates into CASSPLAGSGTEAFF.

This sequence joins TRBV29-1 and TRBJ2-1; 8 bases align to TRBD2. Trimming cost V 0 bases and J 0 bases; bases outside gene matches: 1. Germline V gives CDR1 SQVTM, CDR2 ANQGSEA. The CDR3 sequence is 15 residues long. CDR3 sequence reads: CSVEDSGSSYNEQFF. CDR3 coding DNA: TGCAGCGTTGAAGACAGCGGGAGCTCCTACAATGAGCAGTTCTTC.

The chain couples TRBV5-4 to TRBJ2-2; no definite D call. V lost 4 bases and J lost 5, with 6 bases in between. Germline CDR1 is SGHNT and CDR2 is YYREEE (reference sequence). This CDR3 region has 12 residues. CDR3 sequence (DNA): TGTGCCAGCAGCACATATACCGGGGAGCTGTTTTTT. This gives the protein CASSTYTGELFF.

The V call is TRBV9, the J call TRBJ2-3; TRBD2 agrees at 10 bases. V lost 4 bases and J lost 2; bases outside the gene matches: 7. The CDR3 length is 16 residues. Germline V gene sequence: CDR1 SGDLS, CDR2 YYNGEE. CDR3 DNA: TGTGCCAGCAGCTCCGGACTAGCGGAATTCACAGATACGCAGTATTTT. This translates into CASSSGLAEFTDTQYF. Full variable domain (rest looked up from reference TRBV9 and TRBJ2-3): DSGVTQTPKHLITATGQRVTLRCSPRSGDLSVYWYQQSLDQGLQFLIQYYNGEERAKGNILERFSAQQFPDLHSELNLSSLELGDSALYFCASSSGLAEFTDTQYFGPGTRLTVL.

The J gene is TRBJ1-5, the V gene TRBV5-6; possible D gene TRBD1, 5 bases. This CDR3 region has 16 residues. V was pared by 4 bases and J by 0 bases, with 14 bases between. Germline loops: CDR1 SGHDT, CDR2 YYEEEE. CDR3 nucleotide sequence: TGTGCCAGCAGCCTGTGGGGGGATAATAGCAATCAGCCCCAGCATTTT. This gives the protein CASSLWGDNSNQPQHF.

V gene TRBV7-9 combines with J gene TRBJ2-7, with a possible D match to TRBD1 (5 bases). V was shortened by 5 bases and J by 1 base, with 9 bases between the two germline ends. From germline, CDR1 is SEHNR and CDR2 FQNEAQ (reference sequence). This CDR3 spans 13 amino acids. CDR3 nucleotide sequence: TGTGCCAGCAGCCCAGGGAAATCCTACGAGCAGTACGTC. Amino acid sequence: CASSPGKSYEQYV.

This clone was counted between two and nine times. The gene calls are TRBV7-2 and TRBJ2-7; 13 nucleotides align to TRBD2. There are 17 residues in the CDR3. Losses at the gene ends were 3 bases for V and 6 bases for J; bases not matched to a gene: 11. Germline V lookup: CDR1 SGHTA, CDR2 FQGNSA. The CDR3 here is CASSFSGGRLAGGEQYF. The CDR3 DNA is TGTGCCAGCAGCTTTAGTGGTGGGAGACTAGCGGGAGGCGAGCAGTACTTC. Looking up the rest from reference TRBV7-2 and TRBJ2-7 gives the full variable domain: GAGVSQSPSNKVTEKGKDVELRCDPISGHTALYWYRQSLGQGLEFLIYFQGNSAPDKSGLPSDRFSAERTGGSVSTLTIQRTQQEDSAVYLCASSFSGGRLAGGEQYFGPGTRLTVT.

The table lists this clone with a few counts. The V and J genes are TRBV10-2 and TRBJ2-1; 9 bases map to TRBD2. Germline V lookup: CDR1 WSHSY, CDR2 SAAADI. The CDR3 runs 13 residues. V shed 4 bases and J 15 bases; nucleotides not matched to a gene: 10. CDR3 DNA sequence: TGCGCCAGCAGTGCCGCCGTAGCGGGGGCCAGGTTCTTC. Its protein product is CASSAAVAGARFF.

This clone appeared a few times. The V gene is TRBV19, the J gene TRBJ1-5, with 8 bases identical to TRBD1. This CDR3 region has 13 residues. V trimming: 5 bases; J trimming: 7 bases; junction bases outside the gene matches: 4. Germline-derived CDR1 and CDR2 are LNHDA and SQIVND (reference sequence). Here the CDR3 DNA reads TGTGCCAGTAGTCAGGGGGCACGACAGCCCCAGCATTTT. The encoded protein is CASSQGARQPQHF. The variable domain in full, with the rest retrieved from reference TRBV19 and TRBJ1-5, is DGGITQSPKYLFRKEGQNVTLSCEQNLNHDAMYWYRQDPGQGLRLIYYSQIVNDFQKGDIAEGYSVSREKKESFPLTVTSAQKNPTAFYLCASSQGARQPQHFGDGTRLSIL.

The chain combines TRBV5-1 with TRBJ2-1; TRBD1 agrees at 7 bases. Germline V gene data show CDR1 as SGHRS and CDR2 as YFSETQ. V lost 3 bases, J lost 0 bases, and 3 bases stayed unmatched. The CDR3 is 15 amino acids. The CDR3 protein is CASSSRDSSYNEQFF. The CDR3 region has the DNA TGCGCCAGCAGCTCCCGGGACAGCTCCTACAATGAGCAGTTCTTC.

V and J are TRBV29-1 and TRBJ2-5; a weak D match, TRBD2 (6 bases). V was shortened by 3 bases and J by 5 bases, with 13 bases between the two germline ends. The CDR3 runs to 13 residues. In germline, CDR1 is SQVTM, CDR2 ANQGSEA. CDR3 protein: CSVEGLKSETQYF. CDR3 nucleotides: TGCAGCGTTGAGGGACTTAAATCGGAGACCCAGTACTTC.

The V and J genes are TRBV14 and TRBJ1-1; TRBD1 agrees at 7 bases. Germline CDR1 and CDR2: SGHDN and FVKESK. This CDR3 region has 19 residues. The V segment lost 0 bases and the J segment 0 bases; nucleotides outside the gene matches: 13. Here the CDR3 reads CASSQDTGGQLLMNTEAFF. In DNA, the CDR3 is TGTGCCAGCAGCCAAGACACCGGGGGACAGCTATTGATGAACACTGAAGCTTTCTTT.

This rearrangement joins TRBV7-9 to TRBJ2-4; TRBD2 is a possible D gene (6 bases). Germline loops: CDR1 SEHNR, CDR2 FQNEAQ (reference sequence). The CDR3 sequence is 15 residues long. The V gene lost 5 bases and the J gene lost 9 bases, with 20 bases spanning the gap. The CDR3 DNA reads as TGTGCCAGCAGCCCACGGGGCCCCGAGGGAGGCATTCAGTACTTC. Amino acids: CASSPRGPEGGIQYF.

In this sample, this clone turned up a few times. As DNA, the CDR3 is TGTGCCAGCAGCAAACAGGGGGCCGGGGAAAAACTGTTTTTT. Amino acids: CASSKQGAGEKLFF. This rearrangement joins TRBV7-9 to TRBJ1-4; 9 nucleotides agree with TRBD1. Losses at the gene ends were 5 bases for V and 8 bases for J; bases not matched to a gene: 6. Germline V gene sequence: CDR1 SEHNR, CDR2 FQNEAQ (reference sequence). This CDR3 is 14 amino acids long.

The rearrangement joins TRBV7-9 to TRBJ1-2; D remains unclear. Trimming stripped 4 bases from V and 8 bases from J, with 14 bases between. The CDR3 length is 13 residues. Germline V gives CDR1 SEHNR, CDR2 FQNEAQ (reference sequence). CDR3 in amino acids: CASSSSNSEGYTF. The CDR3, as DNA: TGTGCCAGCAGCTCCTCTAATAGTGAGGGCTACACCTTC.

This chain connects TRBV3-1 (or the pseudogene TRBV3-2) to TRBJ2-3, with D possibly being TRBD2 (5 bases). CDR1 is LGHDT and CDR2 is YNNKEL in the germline V gene (reference sequence). CDR3 length equals 15 residues. Deletions cut 1 base from V and 0 bases from J, with 8 bases between. The CDR3 nucleotides are TGTGCCAGCAGCCAAGGGACTTCTAGCACAGATACGCAGTATTTT. Translation gives CASSQGTSSTDTQYF.